Below, one TCR beta chain is given with its context. Its antigen remains unknown. The data were obtained in a study of shared clonotypes between healthy human individuals. Overall study findings and caveats: Non-shared clonotypes had lower generation probabilities than clonotypes shared by all four sorted-subset donors.

Generated by immunoSEQ multiplex PCR, the TCRdb table keeps only in-frame clones and is missing some. Among roughly 2.2 million clones, over 85% were seen once, and the ten largest hold under 0.45%. The CDR3 length is 15 residues. After removal of 7 bases from V and 8 bases from J, the junction contained 19 bases not matched to a gene. The germline V gene encodes CDR1 SQVTM and CDR2 ANQGSEA. The TCR comes from a man aged 18 to 29 in good health. Some clones in this sample may be carry-over from other donors' samples. Sample: naive CD4+ T cells from PBMCs. Indicated subset: CD45RA+ positively selected. This chain joins TRBV29-1 and TRBJ1-2; 7 bases match TRBD1. This CDR3 is CSAPLGQGEGRGYTF. The CDR3 region has the DNA TGCAGCGCCCCGCTGGGGCAGGGGGAAGGTCGGGGCTACACCTTC.